These T cell receptor beta chains were read from a single sample in a study of blood T cell repertoires in COVID-19. Measured with immunoSEQ multiplex PCR; TCRdb has only the in-frame clones, and not every one. Here the sample spans 84,000 or so clones, around 80% being singletons. Sequenced material: peripheral blood. These receptors originate from an elderly man with active or convalescent COVID-19. CDR3s include the opening cysteine and the closing phenylalanine or tryptophan. The order of the fields is CDR3 protein, CDR3 DNA, J gene, clone size, D gene, V gene. A D gene is named only where the DNA matches it firmly. Clone size appears in some rows only: once, few, many, or a class for an expanded clone.

CATSRDRQVPDEKLFF	TGTGCCACCAGCAGAGACCGCCAGGTGCCAGATGAAAAACTGTTTTTT	TRBJ1-4	NA	NA	TRBV15
CASSSGISTDTQYF	TGTGCCAGCAGCTCAGGGATTAGCACAGATACGCAGTATTTT	TRBJ2-3	NA	NA	TRBV7-2
CASSLSVVRTDTQYF	TGTGCCAGCAGCTTGTCGGTCGTACGCACAGATACGCAGTATTTT	TRBJ2-3	NA	NA	TRBV5-8
CASSYPGTGTHGYTF	TGTGCCAGCAGCTATCCCGGGACAGGGACCCATGGCTACACCTTC	TRBJ1-2	NA	TRBD1	TRBV5-4
CASSLDSTGELFF	TGTGCCAGCTCACTAGATAGCACCGGGGAGCTGTTTTTT	TRBJ2-2	NA	NA	TRBV18
CASSQVSQKLFF	TGTGCCAGCAGCCAAGTATCTCAAAAACTGTTTTTT	TRBJ1-4	once	NA	TRBV3-1/TRBV3-2
CASSLGGRRDQPQHF	TGTGCCAGCAGCTTGGGCGGGAGGCGGGATCAGCCCCAGCATTTT	TRBJ1-5	NA	NA	TRBV5-4
CATKTGDTQYF	TGTGCCACCAAAACAGGGGATACGCAGTATTTT	TRBJ2-3	few	NA	TRBV19
CASSQDRPGTGGSGANVLTF	TGCGCCAGCAGCCAAGATCGCCCCGGGACAGGGGGTTCTGGGGCCAACGTCCTGACTTTC	TRBJ2-6	NA	TRBD1	TRBV4-3
CASSLAGGATDTQYF	TGTGCCAGCAGCTTAGCGGGGGGGGCCACAGATACGCAGTATTTT	TRBJ2-3	NA	NA	TRBV7-2
CASSPGGGNQPQHF	TGTGCCAGCAGCCCAGGGGGCGGCAATCAGCCCCAGCATTTT	TRBJ1-5	NA	TRBD1	TRBV7-3
CASSQEPQREFMDEQFF	TGTGCCAGCAGCCAAGAGCCTCAGCGGGAGTTTATGGATGAGCAGTTCTTC	TRBJ2-1	NA	TRBD2	TRBV4-2
CASSPGTSIYEQFF	TGTGCCAGCTCACCCGGGACTAGTATCTATGAGCAGTTCTTC	TRBJ2-1	NA	TRBD2	TRBV18
CASSPIGTGGQETQYF	TGTGCCAGCTCACCAATCGGGACAGGAGGGCAAGAGACCCAGTACTTC	TRBJ2-5	once	TRBD1	TRBV18
CASSYARTADYEQYF	TGTGCCAGCAGTTACGCAAGGACAGCTGATTACGAGCAGTACTTC	TRBJ2-7	NA	NA	TRBV6-5
CASSLTSGGADTQYF	TGTGCCAGCAGCTTGACTAGCGGGGGTGCAGATACGCAGTATTTT	TRBJ2-3	NA	TRBD2	TRBV7-9
CASSYTGLAGVVGELFF	TGTGCCAGCAGTTACACTGGACTAGCGGGAGTTGTCGGGGAGCTGTTTTTT	TRBJ2-2	NA	TRBD2	TRBV6-2/TRBV6-3
CASSFDWTGNTIYF	TGTGCCAGCAGCTTCGACTGGACTGGAAACACCATATATTTT	TRBJ1-3	once	NA	TRBV7-2
CASSRDNGAKNIQYF	TGTGCCAGCTCACGAGATAACGGAGCCAAAAACATTCAGTACTTC	TRBJ2-4	NA	NA	TRBV18
CASSPLKGIAGASGANVLTF	TGTGCCAGCAGCCCCTTGAAGGGTATAGCGGGAGCATCTGGGGCCAACGTCCTGACTTTC	TRBJ2-6	NA	NA	TRBV21-1
CASSISGGAVISTDTQYF	TGTGCCAGTAGTATTAGCGGGGGGGCGGTCATATCCACAGATACGCAGTATTTT	TRBJ2-3	NA	TRBD2	TRBV19
CSASGRGVGYGYTF	TGCAGTGCTAGTGGTCGGGGGGTGGGCTATGGCTACACCTTC	TRBJ1-2	NA	NA	TRBV20-1
CASSEWLAGGKETQYF	TGCGCCAGCAGTGAGTGGCTAGCGGGAGGTAAAGAGACCCAGTACTTC	TRBJ2-5	NA	TRBD2	TRBV10-1
CASRTAGDFLVYTF	TGTGCCAGCAGGACCGCCGGGGACTTCCTGGTCTACACCTTC	TRBJ1-2	NA	NA	TRBV2
CASSIRTGDEQYF	TGTGCCAGTAGTATTCGAACCGGGGACGAGCAGTACTTC	TRBJ2-7	NA	NA	TRBV19
CASRVQGVAYEQYF	TGCGCCAGCAGAGTCCAGGGGGTCGCCTACGAGCAGTACTTC	TRBJ2-7	NA	TRBD1	TRBV5-1
CASSLRLAGDTQYF	TGCGCCAGCAGCTTGAGACTAGCCGGGGATACGCAGTATTTT	TRBJ2-3	NA	TRBD2	TRBV5-1
CASGLVPGGAMNTEAFF	TGTGCTAGTGGTTTGGTACCGGGGGGGGCCATGAACACTGAAGCTTTCTTT	TRBJ1-1	NA	NA	TRBV12-5
CASSSNAVGELFF	TGTGCCAGCAGCTCAAACGCAGTCGGGGAGCTGTTTTTT	TRBJ2-2	NA	NA	TRBV7-3
CASRQNYGYTF	TGTGCCAGCAGACAGAACTATGGCTACACCTTC	TRBJ1-2	NA	NA	TRBV6-5
CASSQEMGPNYGYTF	TGTGCCAGCAGCCAAGAGATGGGGCCTAACTATGGCTACACCTTC	TRBJ1-2	NA	NA	TRBV14
CASSSRGRSGYTF	TGTGCCAGCAGCTCCAGGGGGCGAAGTGGCTACACCTTC	TRBJ1-2	NA	TRBD1	TRBV12-3/TRBV12-4
CASSLAIGGRSEQYF	TGTGCCAGCAGCCTAGCAATTGGCGGGAGGAGTGAGCAGTACTTC	TRBJ2-7	NA	TRBD2	TRBV7-2
CASSYLTGDEQYF	TGTGCCAGCAGTTACCTTACAGGGGACGAGCAGTACTTC	TRBJ2-7	once	TRBD1	TRBV6-5
CAIHAGHTQYF	TGTGCCATCCACGCTGGCCATACGCAGTATTTT	TRBJ2-3	NA	NA	TRBV25-1
CASSVTGGGEQYF	TGTGCCAGCAGCGTGACAGGGGGAGGCGAGCAGTACTTC	TRBJ2-7	NA	TRBD1	TRBV9
CATRSGGVNTGELFF	TGTGCCACCAGGTCTGGCGGAGTGAACACCGGGGAGCTGTTTTTT	TRBJ2-2	NA	NA	TRBV15
CASLDRGIFNEKLFF	TGCGCCAGCCTGGACAGGGGTATATTTAATGAAAAACTGTTTTTT	TRBJ1-4	NA	TRBD1	TRBV23-1
CALKPQGGDGYTF	TGTGCCCTAAAACCGCAGGGGGGCGATGGCTACACCTTC	TRBJ1-2	once	TRBD1	TRBV19
CASSLGRGGAGETQYF	TGCGCCAGCAGCTTGGGACGGGGGGGAGCGGGCGAGACCCAGTACTTC	TRBJ2-5	NA	TRBD2	TRBV5-1
CASSLIAGEIYGYTF	TGTGCCAGCAGTTTAATCGCAGGGGAGATCTATGGCTACACCTTC	TRBJ1-2	NA	NA	TRBV28
CAISEPVAASTIYNEQFF	TGTGCCATCAGTGAGCCGGTGGCAGCTAGCACTATTTACAATGAGCAGTTCTTC	TRBJ2-1	once	NA	TRBV10-3
CASSALRPYQETQYF	TGTGCCAGCAGTGCCCTACGCCCTTACCAAGAGACCCAGTACTTC	TRBJ2-5	NA	NA	TRBV11-1
CASGVDSPLHF	TGTGCGTCGGGGGTGGATTCACCCCTCCACTTT	TRBJ1-6	NA	NA	TRBV6-5
CASSEEQYYGYTF	TGCGCCAGCAGTGAGGAACAATACTATGGCTACACCTTC	TRBJ1-2	NA	NA	TRBV10-2
CASSILETGASDYGYTF	TGTGCCAGTAGTATATTAGAGACAGGGGCTTCGGACTATGGCTACACCTTC	TRBJ1-2	NA	TRBD1	TRBV19
CASSTGTETQYF	TGTGCCAGCAGCACAGGGACAGAGACCCAGTACTTC	TRBJ2-5	NA	NA	TRBV7-9
CASSETSGVTDTQYF	TGCGCCAGCAGTGAGACCAGCGGTGTCACAGATACGCAGTATTTT	TRBJ2-3	few	NA	TRBV10-1
CASSLLPVTGNYGYTF	TGTGCCAGCAGCTTGCTCCCGGTTACAGGGAACTATGGCTACACCTTC	TRBJ1-2	few	NA	TRBV5-5
CSVGTSGFQTGELFF	TGCAGCGTTGGCACTAGCGGGTTTCAGACCGGGGAGCTGTTTTTT	TRBJ2-2	NA	TRBD2	TRBV29-1
CASSREKGAIWATNEKLFF	TGTGCCAGCAGTCGTGAGAAGGGGGCAATCTGGGCGACTAATGAAAAACTGTTTTTT	TRBJ1-4	NA	TRBD1	TRBV6-6